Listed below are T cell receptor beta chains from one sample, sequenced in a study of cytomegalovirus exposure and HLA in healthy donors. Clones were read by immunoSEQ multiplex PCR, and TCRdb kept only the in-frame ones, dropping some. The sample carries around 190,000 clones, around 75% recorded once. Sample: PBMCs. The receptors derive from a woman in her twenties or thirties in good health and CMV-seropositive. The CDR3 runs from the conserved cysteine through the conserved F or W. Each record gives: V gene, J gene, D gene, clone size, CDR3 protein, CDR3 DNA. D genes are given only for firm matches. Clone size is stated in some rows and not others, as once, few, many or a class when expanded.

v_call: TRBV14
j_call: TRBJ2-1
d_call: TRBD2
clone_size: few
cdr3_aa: CASRTSGRAIEQFF
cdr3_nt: TGTGCCAGCAGAACTAGCGGGAGGGCCATTGAGCAGTTCTTC

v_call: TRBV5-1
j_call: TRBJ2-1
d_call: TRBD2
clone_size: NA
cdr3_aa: CASSETSGKGEQFF
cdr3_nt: TGCGCCAGCAGCGAAACTAGCGGGAAAGGTGAGCAGTTCTTC

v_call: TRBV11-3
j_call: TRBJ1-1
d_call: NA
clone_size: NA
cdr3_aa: CASSLAGHTEAFF
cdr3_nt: TGTGCCAGCAGCTTAGCAGGGCACACTGAAGCTTTCTTT

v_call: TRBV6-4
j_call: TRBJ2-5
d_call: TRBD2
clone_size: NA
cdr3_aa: CASSKLAGGPETQYF
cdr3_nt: TGTGCCAGCAGTAAACTAGCGGGAGGGCCAGAGACCCAGTACTTC

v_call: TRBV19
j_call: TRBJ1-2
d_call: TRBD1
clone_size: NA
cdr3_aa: CASSITTGTHYGYTF
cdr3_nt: TGTGCCAGTAGTATCACGACAGGGACCCACTATGGCTACACCTTC

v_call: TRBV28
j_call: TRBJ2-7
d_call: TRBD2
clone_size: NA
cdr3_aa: CASSSGLAGGVSYEQYF
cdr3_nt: TGTGCCAGCAGTTCAGGACTAGCGGGAGGTGTCTCCTACGAGCAGTACTTC

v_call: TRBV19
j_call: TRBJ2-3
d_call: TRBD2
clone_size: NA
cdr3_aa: CASSVGTSGRVTDTQYF
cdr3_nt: TGTGCCAGTAGCGTCGGGACTAGCGGGAGGGTCACAGATACGCAGTATTTT

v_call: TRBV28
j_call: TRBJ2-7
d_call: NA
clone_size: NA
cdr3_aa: CASSFTGSEQYF
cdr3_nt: TGTGCCAGCAGTTTTACAGGGTCCGAGCAGTACTTC

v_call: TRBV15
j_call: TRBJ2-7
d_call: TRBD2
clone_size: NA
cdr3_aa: CATSPGGAGVSYEQYF
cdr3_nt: TGTGCCACCAGCCCCGGAGGAGCGGGAGTCTCCTACGAGCAGTACTTC

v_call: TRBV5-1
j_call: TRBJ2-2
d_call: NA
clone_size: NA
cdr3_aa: CASSLTATGTYTGELFF
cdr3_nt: TGCGCCAGCAGCCTCACCGCGACAGGTACTTACACCGGGGAGCTGTTTTTT

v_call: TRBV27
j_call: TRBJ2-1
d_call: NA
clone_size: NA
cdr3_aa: CASSLAGRHNEQFF
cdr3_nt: TGTGCCAGCAGTCTCGCGGGCCGCCACAATGAGCAGTTCTTC

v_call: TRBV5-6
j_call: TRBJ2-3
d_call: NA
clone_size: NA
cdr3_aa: CASSLGELRATDTQYF
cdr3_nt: TGTGCCAGCAGCTTGGGCGAGCTTAGAGCCACAGATACGCAGTATTTT

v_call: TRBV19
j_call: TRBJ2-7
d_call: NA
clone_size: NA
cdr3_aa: CASSIGLRGSYEQYF
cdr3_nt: TGTGCCAGTAGTATAGGTCTACGGGGCTCCTACGAGCAGTACTTC

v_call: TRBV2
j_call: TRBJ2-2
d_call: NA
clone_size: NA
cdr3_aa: CASAPTPVAGELFF
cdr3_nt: TGTGCCAGCGCGCCAACCCCTGTGGCCGGGGAGCTGTTTTTT

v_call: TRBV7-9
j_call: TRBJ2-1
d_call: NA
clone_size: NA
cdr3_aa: CASSLASAGPRYNEQFF
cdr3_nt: TGTGCCAGCAGCTTAGCGTCGGCGGGCCCCCGTTACAATGAGCAGTTCTTC

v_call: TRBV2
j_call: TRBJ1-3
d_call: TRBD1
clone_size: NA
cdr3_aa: CASTLTGEFSGNTIYF
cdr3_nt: TGTGCCAGCACACTGACAGGGGAGTTCTCTGGAAACACCATATATTTT

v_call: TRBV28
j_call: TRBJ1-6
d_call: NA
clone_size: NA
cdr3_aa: CASSPPGVSPLHF
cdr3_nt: TGTGCCAGCAGTCCTCCGGGGGTTTCACCCCTCCACTTT

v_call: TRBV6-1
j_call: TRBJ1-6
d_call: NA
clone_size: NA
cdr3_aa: CASSAGLSYNSPLHF
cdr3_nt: TGTGCCAGCAGTGCGGGACTCTCCTATAATTCACCCCTCCACTTT

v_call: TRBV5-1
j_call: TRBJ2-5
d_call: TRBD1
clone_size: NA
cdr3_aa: CASRAGTGEEKAQYF
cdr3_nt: TGCGCCAGCAGGGCCGGGACAGGAGAAGAGAAGGCCCAGTACTTC

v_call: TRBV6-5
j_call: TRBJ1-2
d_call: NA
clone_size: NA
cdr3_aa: CAAGNFFDGYTF
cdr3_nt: TGTGCCGCCGGGAACTTTTTCGATGGCTACACCTTC

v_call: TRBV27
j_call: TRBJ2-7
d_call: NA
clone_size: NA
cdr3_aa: CASSLTVRAYEQYF
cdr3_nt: TGTGCCAGCAGTTTAACGGTTCGAGCCTACGAGCAGTACTTC

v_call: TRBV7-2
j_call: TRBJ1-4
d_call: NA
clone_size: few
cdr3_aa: CASSLGSTANEKLFF
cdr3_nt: TGTGCCAGCAGCTTAGGTAGTACAGCTAATGAAAAACTGTTTTTT

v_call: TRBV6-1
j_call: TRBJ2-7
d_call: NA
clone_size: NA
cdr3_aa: CASSEGVRTLGLRYEQYF
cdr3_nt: TGTGCCAGCAGTGAAGGGGTCAGGACCCTGGGACTCCGCTACGAGCAGTACTTC

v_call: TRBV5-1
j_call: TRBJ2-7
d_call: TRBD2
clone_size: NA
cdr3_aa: CASRPAGGGGYEQYF
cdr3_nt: TGCGCCAGCAGACCCGCCGGTGGGGGGGGCTACGAGCAGTACTTC

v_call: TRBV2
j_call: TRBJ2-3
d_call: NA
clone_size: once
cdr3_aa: CASGLQGSTDTQYF
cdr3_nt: TGTGCCAGCGGTCTACAGGGAAGCACAGATACGCAGTATTTT

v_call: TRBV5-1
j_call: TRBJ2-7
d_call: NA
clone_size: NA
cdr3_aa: CASSWGAGVPREQYF
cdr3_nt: TGCGCCAGCAGCTGGGGAGCAGGAGTGCCCCGCGAGCAGTACTTC

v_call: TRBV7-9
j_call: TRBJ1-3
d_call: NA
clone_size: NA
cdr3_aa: CASSSEGTSGNTIYF
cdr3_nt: TGTGCCAGCAGCTCAGAGGGAACCTCTGGAAACACCATATATTTT

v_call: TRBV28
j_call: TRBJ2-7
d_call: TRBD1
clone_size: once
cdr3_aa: CAGSGTGGYEQYF
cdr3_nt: TGTGCCGGCAGTGGGACAGGGGGATACGAGCAGTACTTC